This TCR beta chain was identified in a study of control samples from healthy donors and cancer patients. Some clones are missing from TCRdb's copy, which holds only in-frame ones; the method was immunoSEQ multiplex PCR. The table has over 150,000 clones, around 94% seen once. The V gene end was trimmed by 3 bases and the J gene end by 7 bases; junction bases not matched to a gene: 5. CDR3 size: 14 residues. The germline gives CDR1 LNHNV, CDR2 YYDKDF (reference sequence). V and J are TRBV15 and TRBJ1-4, with 7 bases aligning to TRBD1. This sequence originates from a man in his sixties with colorectal cancer. The sequencing sample was made of PBMCs. The CDR3 DNA reads as TGTGCCACCAGCAGCCCGGGACAGCGTGAAAAACTGTTTTTT. Its translation is CATSSPGQREKLFF.